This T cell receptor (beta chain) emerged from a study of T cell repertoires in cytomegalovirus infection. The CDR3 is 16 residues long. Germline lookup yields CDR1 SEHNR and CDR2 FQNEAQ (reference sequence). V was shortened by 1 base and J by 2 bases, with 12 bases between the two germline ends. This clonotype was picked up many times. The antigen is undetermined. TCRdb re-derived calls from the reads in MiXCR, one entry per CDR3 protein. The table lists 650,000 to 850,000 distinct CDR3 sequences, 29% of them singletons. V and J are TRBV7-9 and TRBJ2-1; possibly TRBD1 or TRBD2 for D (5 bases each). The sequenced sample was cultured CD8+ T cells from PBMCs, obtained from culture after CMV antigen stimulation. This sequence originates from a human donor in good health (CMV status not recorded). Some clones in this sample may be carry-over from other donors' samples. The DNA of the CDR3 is TGTGCCAGCAGCTTAGGGGACCGAGGGACCTACAATGAGCAGTTCTTC. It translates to CASSLGDRGTYNEQFF.